This note documents a single T cell receptor (beta chain) sequence. Its antigen is not known. Per-sample PBMC isolation yielded at least 6.5 million cells. CDR1 SGHRS and CDR2 YFSETQ come from the germline V gene. The V gene lost 4 bases and the J gene lost 6 bases, with 16 bases spanning the gap. This CDR3 comprises 14 residues. These data originate in a study of blood T cells in healthy people across ages. Study-wide results and limits: It was found that TCR beta diversity correlated strongly with the percentage of naive T cells. Roughly linearly, TCR beta diversity per million T cells fell as age increased. More naive CD4+ cells and higher diversity marked long-lived donors relative to aged donors.

The second PCR ran about 6 to 12 cycles with a sample-barcoded 5' primer and J-beta primers. TCRdb independently ran MiXCR on the 5' RACE reads; one entry per CDR3 protein. The sample contains fewer than 2,000,000 distinct CDR3 sequences, about 32% of which appear only once. This clonotype originated in a woman in her 30s in good health. The V gene is TRBV5-1, the J gene TRBJ1-2, with D possibly TRBD1 on 5 matching bases. Specimen: blood. CDR3 nucleotide sequence: TGCGCCAGCAGCCCCGCAGGACGGGGGAATGGCTACACCTTC. As protein: CASSPAGRGNGYTF.